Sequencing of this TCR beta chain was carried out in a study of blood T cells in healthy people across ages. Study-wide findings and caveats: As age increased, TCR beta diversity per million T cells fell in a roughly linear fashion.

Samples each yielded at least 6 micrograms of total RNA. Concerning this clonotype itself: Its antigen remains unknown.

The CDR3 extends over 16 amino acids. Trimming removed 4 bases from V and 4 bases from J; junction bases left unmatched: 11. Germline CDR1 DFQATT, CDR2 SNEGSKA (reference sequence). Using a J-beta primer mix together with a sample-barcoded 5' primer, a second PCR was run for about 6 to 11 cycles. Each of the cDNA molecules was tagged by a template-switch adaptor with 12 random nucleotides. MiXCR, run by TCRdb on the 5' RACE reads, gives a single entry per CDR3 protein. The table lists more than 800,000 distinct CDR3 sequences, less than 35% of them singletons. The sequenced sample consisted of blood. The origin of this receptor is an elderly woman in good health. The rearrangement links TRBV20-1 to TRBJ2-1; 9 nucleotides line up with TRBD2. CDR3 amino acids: CSANPAAGGQYNEQFF. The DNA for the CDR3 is TGCAGTGCTAACCCCGCAGCGGGGGGCCAGTACAATGAGCAGTTCTTC.